This T cell receptor (beta chain) was identified during a study of cytomegalovirus exposure and HLA in healthy donors (dated by TCRdb to 2016 to 2017). With respect to the entire study: According to an earlier analysis of 587 of the donors, roughly 180 million T cells yielded roughly 110 million unique TCR beta sequences and approximately 280 Gb of sequence data. To predict cytomegalovirus infection status, the study combined high-throughput TCR immunosequencing, statistical association of individual TCRs with disease status, and machine learning. Rather than using new phenotypic data, the later analysis identified candidate immune exposures from TCR beta sequences and from how often those sequences occurred across donors. The aim of the study was to test whether cataloging public T cell receptors could identify signatures of past pathogen exposure. Alongside the repertoire data, information on donor age, sex, ethnicity and CMV serostatus was compiled. A separate validation cohort of 100 to 150 different subjects was used in addition to the roughly 620-subject first cohort. To study patterns of TCR occurrence, a later analysis re-analyzed previously published TCR beta repertoires from under 750 donors and added high-resolution HLA genotyping. The genetic ancestry cluster associated with self-reported Caucasian donors included about 84% of the approximately 410 genotyped donors. An earlier analysis of around 580 of the donors used high-throughput TCR beta sequencing to judge whether each TCR beta V gene segment behaved as functional or pseudogenic. Every repertoire in the discovery cohort had been generated on one and the same sequencing platform. Among about 370 genotyped donors of the cohort, an average of approximately 200,000 unique TCR beta nucleotide sequences was sequenced per donor, of which about 18% were non-productive. Roughly 300 gigabases of sequencing data and around 88 million unique TCR sequences made up an early release that covered several hundred HLA-typed donors. Several DR-DQ haplotypes were treated as single units for association and clustering because of strong linkage in the cohort. The study profiled the T cell repertoires of under 700 subjects by immunosequencing and related them to cytomegalovirus serostatus. HLA typing included class I and class II loci at four-digit resolution. A later genetic analysis used genome-wide SNP genotypes for 398 of the 666 donors, treating that subset as a discovery cohort. The number of typed donors differed by locus: 629-630 for A, B, C, DRB1 and DQB1; 500 to 550 for DQA1; around 580 for DPA1; and some 430 for DPB1. Broad study findings and their caveats: A further reported finding was that TCR beta sequences accurately predicted the HLA-A and HLA-B alleles for most subjects in the first cohort. In this cohort, only TCR beta chains were sequenced, and detectable features were limited by the absence of alpha or paired-chain data. Because counts were too low, roughly 16 rarely observed V segments, including chromosome 9 orphons, were excluded from the earlier analysis of 587 of the donors. In a later analysis, HLA-associated TCR beta chains were found to be more clonally expanded and to have lower generation probabilities than equally common non-associated chains. At a false discovery rate of 0.05, a later analysis linked under 20,000 TCR beta sequences to specific HLA alleles. In a later analysis, TCR association rates were found to vary across HLA loci, with the most associated TCRs seen for DRB1 alleles and the fewest for HLA-C alleles. A cluster of highly shared sequence variants was judged likely to be a technical artifact of the sequencing pipeline. A total of 150 to 200 TCR beta chains were listed by the study as associated with cytomegalovirus. Linkage disequilibrium might explain the correlated functional status among segregating V segments, but an unknown experimental factor could not be excluded. Because HLA typing was missing for some donors at each locus, association tests included only the typed subset. Most TCR sequences were observed very rarely across donors, whereas some public TCRs were present in many individuals. In both the original and validation cohorts, the classifier was reported to diagnose cytomegalovirus status with high specificity and sensitivity. Immune exposure information for the cohort was limited to CMV serostatus. Sequencing depth was assumed to be roughly uniform across donors in the presence/absence analyses, though that assumption may not hold. In an earlier analysis of several hundred of the donors, most TCR beta V segments were observed in productive rearrangements about 87% or about 30% of the time, broadly matching IMGT annotations. Compared with the roughly 700-donor mean, donors in an Asian-associated ancestry cluster had fewer N-insertions in productive TCRs, according to a later genetic analysis. In vitro tests confirmed that a few of the cytomegalovirus-associated TCR beta chains recognize cytomegalovirus antigens. When HLA alleles, especially DR and DQ, strongly co-occurred, attributing TCR associations to individual alleles was difficult. The 87-base-pair reads could not distinguish some IMGT-functional V segments, including TRBV6-2 and TRBV6-3, so those segments were excluded. Several of the top co-occurrence clusters appeared to be linked to parvovirus B19, influenza, CMV and Epstein-Barr virus, according to a later analysis. A later genetic analysis associated a missense DCLRE1C variant with V-gene and J-gene trimming of TCR beta chains, and an independent cohort replicated the association. The authors suggested that the approach could potentially be extended to other disease states and immunological phenotypes. A later analysis found that most CMV-associated TCR beta chains appeared HLA-restricted, with HLA associations seemingly driven largely by CMV exposure.

Trimming leaves V shorter by 4 bases and J shorter by 7 bases, with the junction holding 10 bases beyond the gene matches. From the germline V gene (reference sequence), CDR1 is LNHDA and CDR2 is SQIVND. The CDR3 holds 16 amino acids from the cysteine to the phenylalanine. The CDR3 DNA has 48 bases and is translated from base 1. As to this clone: Its antigen specificity is not known. Per-base qualities were not stored, and no clone one base away is much larger.

Libraries came from the immunoSEQ multiplex PCR assay. The multiplex PCR relied on a mix of 60 forward primers for TCR Vbeta segments and 13 reverse primers for TCR Jbeta segments. The CDR3 region of rearranged TCR beta genes was amplified from genomic DNA with a multiplex PCR assay. Amplified TCR beta libraries were sequenced as 87-base-pair reads on the Illumina HiSeq System. The authors processed their data as follows. A later analysis counted approximately 76 million unique TCR beta chains across the 666 repertoires, and some 11 million of these chains were shared by at least two donors. To remove PCR and sequencing errors, raw reads were error-corrected and collapsed into unique sequences using a nearest-neighbor algorithm that merged closely related sequences. Alignment of CDR3 sequences to IMGT reference sequences was used to assign V, D and J gene segments. For a sequence to be retained, a match of at least six nucleotides to both a V gene segment and a J gene segment was required. Rearrangements were called productive when the CDR3 lacked stop codons and stayed in frame with V and J; all others were non-productive. CDR3 was defined according to IMGT convention as the region running from the second conserved V-encoded cysteine to the conserved J-encoded phenylalanine. In an earlier analysis of more than 550 of the donors, sequences lacking an unambiguous match to a single V gene segment were excluded. An earlier analysis of a few hundred of the donors classified V segments as functional when productive rearrangements were above 56.7% and as segregating when the standard deviation between donors was above 5%. A statistical classification framework was built for diagnosing cytomegalovirus status from the catalog of TCR beta chain sequences. V and J gene assignment, in a later analysis, came from comparing TCR nucleotide sequences with IMGT/GENE-DB human TR gene sequences. Using the TCRdist pipeline, a later analysis assigned CDR3 sequences along with most-parsimonious VDJ recombination scenarios. In a later analysis, each TCR beta chain was defined by its CDR3 amino acid sequence together with its V-gene family, and reads without a unique V-gene family were excluded. To address suspected cross-contamination and a sequencing artifact, a later analysis removed 592 highly shared, low-generation-probability nucleotide sequences. A later analysis calculated a clonal expansion index for each public chain from normalized within-repertoire ranks of inferred template counts. A later analysis computed generation probabilities with a VDJ recombination model fitted to out-of-frame rearrangements, and checked the results against IGoR. In a later analysis, TCR-TCR, TCR-HLA and TCR-CMV co-occurrence was scored with hypergeometric tests, and a repertoire-size bias correction was applied to TCR pairs. In a later analysis, false discovery rates were estimated by permuting HLA or CMV assignments 20 times. In a later analysis, co-occurring TCRs were grouped with DBSCAN, and TCRdist sequence similarity was added when clustering was performed within HLA-allele-positive subsets. Repertoires with fewer than 30,000 or more than 120,000 public chains were left out of co-occurrence clustering, as were a few repertoires with anomalous nucleotide sharing. The source is immuneACCESS, and TCRdb retained only in-frame sequences with V and J called. Part of the clones is not carried over; for the studies checked, unresolved V genes explain less than half of this, and the remainder is unexplained. Clone size and the V and J calls come from that table; the DNA yielded D and trimming. The table for this sample lists 110,000 or so clones; 82% of them were counted only once. The ten largest clones capture just under 2.5% of the sample.

The cohort was made up of roughly 670 healthy bone marrow donors. Cohort members were all nominally healthy when sampled, although unrecorded immune exposures were likely present. The donor tested CMV seronegative and was one of the 352 seronegative cohort members. Each donor provided a peripheral blood sample, and peripheral blood mononuclear cells were used for TCR beta sequencing. The Qiagen DNeasy Blood Extraction Kit was used to extract genomic DNA from the blood cell samples. This clonotype originated in a woman aged 18-29 years in good health and CMV-seronegative. Recombination linked TRBV19 to TRBJ1-4; 9 middle bases align to TRBD1. The material sequenced was PBMCs. The sequenced DNA: TGTGCCAGTAGTACAAACACAGGGGGCATAAGTGAAAAACTGTTTTTT. Its coded protein is CASSTNTGGISEKLFF.